Below are 26 T cell receptor beta chains sequenced from a single sample in a study of response to subunit inactivated influenza vaccine. One entry per CDR3 protein, called by TCRdb with MiXCR from the RT-PCR reads. The table lists hundreds of thousands of distinct CDR3 sequences, 10% to 15% of them singletons. The sample consisted of PBMCs from blood, taken on the day of vaccination. Receptors originate from a man in his fifties who received an inactivated influenza vaccine.

The V call is TRBV2, the J call TRBJ2-3; D might be TRBD2 (6 bases). The length of the CDR3 is 14 residues. V was clipped by 6 bases and J by 2 bases, with 12 bases between them. Germline CDR1 is SNHLY and CDR2 is FYNNEI. The DNA for the CDR3 is TGTGCCAGCAGGCCGGGGGTCTTCACAGATACGCAGTATTTT. The encoded protein is CASRPGVFTDTQYF.

The CDR3 DNA sequence: TGTGCCAGCAGCCCTAGTTGGAGCTCCTACGAGCAGTACTTC. Translating gives CASSPSWSSYEQYF. The chain uses TRBV7-9 and TRBJ2-7; D gene unclear. Germline CDR1 reads SEHNR; CDR2 reads FQNEAQ (reference sequence). V shed 5 bases and J shed 0 bases, with 11 bases lying between them. The CDR3 spans 14 residues. The variable domain in full, with the rest retrieved from reference TRBV7-9 and TRBJ2-7, is DTGVSQNPRHKITKRGQNVTFRCDPISEHNRLYWYRQTLGQGPEFLTYFQNEAQLEKSRLLSDRFSAERPKGSFSTLEIQRTEQGDSAMYLCASSPSWSSYEQYFGPGTRLTVT.

This clonotype was counted a few times. The chain joins TRBV12-3 or TRBV12-4 to TRBJ2-7; D is unresolved. The CDR3 is 15 amino acids. V was shortened by 2 bases and J by 2 bases, with 13 bases between the two germline ends. As DNA, the CDR3 is TGTGCCAGCAGTTTAATGGGGAATTCAGCCTACGAGCAGTACTTC. Translating it yields CASSLMGNSAYEQYF.

This clonotype came up many times. The V and J genes are TRBV2 and TRBJ2-3, with a tentative D call TRBD2 (5 bases). V lost 6 bases and J lost 5, with 18 bases in between. CDR3 length: 15 residues. CDR1 and CDR2 from the germline V gene are SNHLY and FYNNEI. CDR3: CASRPTGIMRDTQYF. The CDR3, as DNA: TGTGCCAGCAGGCCAACGGGGATCATGAGAGATACGCAGTATTTT.

This sequence joins TRBV4-3 and TRBJ1-1; D gene ambiguous. Looked up from germline, CDR1 is LGHNA and CDR2 is YSLEER. The V and J ends lost 1 base and 3 bases respectively, with 21 bases between them. The CDR3 runs 18 residues. The CDR3 DNA is TGCGCCAGCAGCCAAGGACTCCCTTATACATCCATTTACACTGAAGCTTTCTTT. Encoded protein: CASSQGLPYTSIYTEAFF.

This clonotype was seen at least ten times. The gene calls are TRBV12-3 or TRBV12-4 and TRBJ2-3, with 7 bases matching TRBD2. The CDR3 has 14 amino acids. The V gene end was trimmed by 5 bases and the J gene end by 2 bases; junction bases not matched to a gene: 4. CDR3 bases: TGTGCCAGCAGTCAGCGGGGAGACACAGATACGCAGTATTTT. It yields the protein CASSQRGDTDTQYF.

This clonotype turned up a few times. The chain joins TRBV19 to TRBJ2-2; TRBD2 aligns across 7 bases. With 4 bases clipped from V and 6 bases from J, the junction kept 8 bases outside the gene matches. Germline CDR1 and CDR2: LNHDA and SQIVND (reference sequence). The CDR3 runs 15 residues. The CDR3 DNA reads TGTGCCAGTAGTAGAGTCGGGGGAGGGGCCGGGGAGCTGTTTTTT. This encodes CASSRVGGGAGELFF.

This clonotype was counted only a few times. This chain connects TRBV9 to TRBJ2-3; D perhaps matches TRBD1 (5 bases). Trimming left V 0 bases short and J 2 bases short, with 10 bases between. Germline CDR1 SGDLS, CDR2 YYNGEE. The CDR3 has 15 amino acids. This CDR3 is CASSVGVGDTDTQYF. The CDR3 bases are TGTGCCAGCAGCGTAGGTGTAGGGGACACAGATACGCAGTATTTT.

This clonotype was counted only a few times. The J gene is TRBJ2-3, the V gene TRBV5-1; no clear D. Trimming left V 4 bases short and J 0 bases short, with 6 bases between. CDR3 length: 13 residues. Germline CDR1 SGHRS, CDR2 YFSETQ. CDR3 sequence: CASSVDSTDTQYF. The CDR3 nucleotides read TGCGCCAGCAGCGTGGACAGCACAGATACGCAGTATTTT.

V and J are TRBV5-1 and TRBJ2-1; TRBD2 aligns across 11 bases. Germline CDR1 reads SGHRS; CDR2 reads YFSETQ. The CDR3 totals 16 residues. Trimming removed 0 bases from V and 6 bases from J; junction bases left unmatched: 5. The CDR3 nucleotides read TGCGCCAGCAGCTTGGTCACTAGCGGGGGAGTCAATGAGCAGTTCTTC. It is translated as CASSLVTSGGVNEQFF.

V gene TRBV3-1 combines with J gene TRBJ2-5; 11 positions agree with TRBD2. CDR1 and CDR2 from the germline V gene are LGHDT and YNNKEL (reference sequence). Trimming took 3 bases from V and 5 from J; bases not matched to a gene: 11. The length of the CDR3 is 17 residues. DNA of the CDR3: TGTGCCAGCAGCCACGGAAAACTAGCGGGAGTCGGGGAGACCCAGTACTTC. Protein product: CASSHGKLAGVGETQYF.

This clonotype was found many times. The V gene is TRBV5-1, the J gene TRBJ2-3; 10 positions agree with TRBD1. CDR3 length: 15 residues. Germline CDR1 SGHRS, CDR2 YFSETQ. The J segment lost 5 bases and the V segment lost 3 bases, leaving 6 bases of the junction unmatched. CDR3 residues: CASSSDRGNGDTQYF. The CDR3 DNA follows: TGCGCCAGCAGCTCGGACAGGGGGAATGGAGATACGCAGTATTTT.

The rearrangement links TRBV11-2 to TRBJ2-5; 11 bases map to TRBD2. Unmatched junction bases numbered 6, after V lost 5 bases and J lost 1 base. The CDR3 has 16 amino acids. The germline V gene has CDR1 SGHAT and CDR2 FQNNGV. The CDR3, as DNA: TGTGCCAGCAGCAGTCTAGCGGGAGGCACCCAAGAGACCCAGTACTTC. Its translation: CASSSLAGGTQETQYF.

J is TRBJ1-5 and V is TRBV19; possibly TRBD1 for D (6 bases). CDR1 and CDR2 (germline): LNHDA, SQIVND (reference sequence). V was pared by 6 bases and J by 4 bases, with 10 bases between. This CDR3 is 13 amino acids long. CDR3 nucleotides: TGTGCCAGTAGCCGGGACACAAATCAGCCCCAGCATTTT. Translation: CASSRDTNQPQHF.

There are many counts of this clonotype. The chain uses TRBV6-2 or TRBV6-3 and TRBJ2-7, with TRBD1 matching 7 bases. Trimming removed 4 bases from V and 3 bases from J; junction bases left unmatched: 18. The CDR3 spans 18 residues. Germline V gene sequence: CDR1 MNHEY, CDR2 SVGEGT. The CDR3 nucleotides are TGTGCCAGCAGTTCAACCGCCGGGACAGATTATCGTGGCTACGAGCAGTACTTC. Its protein is CASSSTAGTDYRGYEQYF.

The table lists this clonotype with a few counts. This rearrangement joins TRBV12-3 or TRBV12-4 to TRBJ2-3; D ambiguous. The CDR3 is 11 amino acids. The germline V and J ends were trimmed by 6 bases and 6 bases, with 7 bases remaining between them. CDR3 nucleotide sequence: TGTGCCAGCAGCCGGGCGGATACGCAGTATTTT. Residues: CASSRADTQYF.

The chain is built from TRBV6-5 and TRBJ2-3; TRBD1 matches at 10 bases. Unmatched junction bases numbered 7, after V lost 4 bases and J lost 3 bases. This CDR3 is built from 16 residues. Germline lookup yields CDR1 MNHEY and CDR2 SVGAGI. CDR3 DNA sequence: TGTGCCAGCAGTTCGGGACAGGGGTTGGGTACAGATACGCAGTATTTT. Translating it yields CASSSGQGLGTDTQYF.

This clonotype appeared a few times. This chain connects TRBV27 to TRBJ2-7, with a tentative D call TRBD1 (5 bases). V dropped 6 bases and J dropped 1 base, with 10 bases sitting between them. The CDR3 consists of 13 residues. Germline loops: CDR1 MNHEY, CDR2 SMNVEV (reference sequence). The CDR3 region has the DNA TGTGCCAGCAGGAGACAGCTATCCTACGAGCAGTACTTC. This translates into CASRRQLSYEQYF.

This clonotype was counted ten times or more. The chain is built from TRBV11-2 and TRBJ1-6, with D possibly being TRBD1 (6 bases). V was shortened by 3 bases and J by 7 bases, with 13 bases between the two germline ends. CDR3 length equals 15 residues. From germline, CDR1 is SGHAT and CDR2 FQNNGV. As DNA, the CDR3 is TGTGCCAGCAGCTTTGAGACAGGCGGGAATTCACCCCTCCACTTT. Its protein product is CASSFETGGNSPLHF.

This clonotype occurred a few times. The chain employs TRBV5-5 and TRBJ2-1, with 7 bases that match TRBD1. Germline CDR1 reads SGHKS; CDR2 reads YYEKEE (reference sequence). CDR3 length: 13 residues. With 4 bases clipped from V and 8 bases from J, the junction kept 6 bases outside the gene matches. In DNA, the CDR3 is TGTGCCAGCAGCGGAACAGGGGTGGATGAGCAGTTCTTC. It translates to CASSGTGVDEQFF.

V is TRBV6-1 and J is TRBJ2-5; 12 nucleotides match TRBD1. Germline V gene lookup returns CDR1 MNHNS and CDR2 SASEGT. J lost 4 bases, V lost 7 bases, and 7 bases had no gene match. The CDR3 spans 15 residues. Here the CDR3 DNA reads TGTGCCAGCACCCGGGACAGGGGGCTTGGAGAGACCCAGTACTTC. It is translated as CASTRDRGLGETQYF.

This clonotype has only a few counts. V and J are TRBV6-1 and TRBJ1-6, with 9 bases that match TRBD1. Trimming removed 6 bases from V and 8 bases from J; junction bases left unmatched: 5. Germline V gene sequence: CDR1 MNHNS, CDR2 SASEGT. There are 14 residues in the CDR3. The CDR3 coding sequence is TGTGCCAGCAGAGAGGGACAGGGAGATTCACCCCTCCACTTT. Its protein is CASREGQGDSPLHF.

Points on this clonotype: A read error is possible here, since a much larger clone lies one base away. The rearrangement links TRBV29-1 to TRBJ2-2, with 9 nucleotides matching TRBD1. The CDR3 contains 15 residues. Germline V gives CDR1 SQVTM, CDR2 ANQGSEA. The DNA for the CDR3 is TGCAGCGTGAGGGGACAGGGCCTGAACACCGGGGAGCTGTCTTTT. Its protein is CSVRGQGLNTGELSF.

This clonotype was observed a few times. The genes are TRBV7-2 and TRBJ2-7, with 9 bases fitting TRBD1. CDR3 length: 14 residues. V shed 4 bases and J 4 bases; nucleotides not matched to a gene: 5. Germline assignment: CDR1 SGHTA and CDR2 FQGNSA. The CDR3: CASSYGTGWYEQYF. Written as DNA, the CDR3 is TGTGCCAGCAGCTACGGGACAGGGTGGTACGAGCAGTACTTC.

The J gene is TRBJ2-1, the V gene TRBV20-1; 9 bases line up with TRBD2. This CDR3 has 16 residues. J was trimmed by 3 bases and V by 0 bases; bases with no gene match: 6. The germline CDR1 and CDR2 sequences are DFQATT and SNEGSKA (reference sequence). CDR3 nucleotides: TGCAGTGCTAGAGATTGGCGGGAGGGATACTACAATGAGCAGTTCTTC. It translates to CSARDWREGYYNEQFF.

This clonotype was seen many times. The chain employs TRBV12-3 or TRBV12-4 and TRBJ2-1, with TRBD2 matching 11 bases. This CDR3 is built from 13 residues. The V segment lost 7 bases and the J segment 7 bases; nucleotides outside the gene matches: 3. CDR3 coding DNA: TGTGCCAGCACCGTAGCGGGGGGGAATGAGCAGTTCTTC. Translated: CASTVAGGNEQFF.